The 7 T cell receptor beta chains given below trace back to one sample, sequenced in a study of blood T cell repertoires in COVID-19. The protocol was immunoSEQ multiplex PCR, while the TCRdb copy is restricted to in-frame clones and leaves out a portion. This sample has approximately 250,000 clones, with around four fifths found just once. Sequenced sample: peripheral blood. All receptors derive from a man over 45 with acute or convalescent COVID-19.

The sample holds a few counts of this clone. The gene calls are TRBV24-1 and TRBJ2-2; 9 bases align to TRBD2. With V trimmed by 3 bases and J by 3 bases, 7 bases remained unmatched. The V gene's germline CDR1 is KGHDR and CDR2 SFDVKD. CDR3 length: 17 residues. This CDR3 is CATSDAGTSRYTGELFF. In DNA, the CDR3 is TGTGCCACCAGTGATGCCGGGACTAGCAGATACACCGGGGAGCTGTTTTTT.

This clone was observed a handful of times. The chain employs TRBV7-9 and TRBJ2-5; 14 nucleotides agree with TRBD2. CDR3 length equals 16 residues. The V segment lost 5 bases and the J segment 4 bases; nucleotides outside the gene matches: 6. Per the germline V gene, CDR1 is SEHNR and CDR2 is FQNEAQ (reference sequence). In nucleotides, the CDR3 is TGTGCCAGCAGCACGGGACTAGCGGGAGTGAGAGAGACCCAGTACTTC. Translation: CASSTGLAGVRETQYF.

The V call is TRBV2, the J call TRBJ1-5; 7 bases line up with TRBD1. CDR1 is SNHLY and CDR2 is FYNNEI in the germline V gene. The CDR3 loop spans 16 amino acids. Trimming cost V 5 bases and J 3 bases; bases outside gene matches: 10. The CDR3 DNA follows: TGTGCCAGCAGTAGGGACAGCCTAGCCGCCAATCAGCCCCAGCATTTT. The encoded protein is CASSRDSLAANQPQHF. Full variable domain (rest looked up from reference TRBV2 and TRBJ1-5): EPEVTQTPSHQVTQMGQEVILRCVPISNHLYFYWYRQILGQKVEFLVSFYNNEISEKSEIFDDQFSVERPDGSNFTLKIRSTKLEDSAMYFCASSRDSLAANQPQHFGDGTRLSIL.

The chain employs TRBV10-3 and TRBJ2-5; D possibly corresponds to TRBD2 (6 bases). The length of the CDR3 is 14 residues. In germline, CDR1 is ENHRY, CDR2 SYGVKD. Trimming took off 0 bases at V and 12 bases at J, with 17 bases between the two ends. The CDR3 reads CAISESAEGRLEYF. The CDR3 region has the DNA TGTGCCATCAGTGAGTCGGCAGAGGGGAGACTAGAGTACTTC.

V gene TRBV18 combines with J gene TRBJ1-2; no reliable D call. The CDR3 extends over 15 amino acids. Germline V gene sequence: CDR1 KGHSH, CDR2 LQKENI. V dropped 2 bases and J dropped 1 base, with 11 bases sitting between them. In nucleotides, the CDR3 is TGTGCCAGCTCACCAAGTGCCGGTGGTAACTATGGCTACACCTTC. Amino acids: CASSPSAGGNYGYTF.

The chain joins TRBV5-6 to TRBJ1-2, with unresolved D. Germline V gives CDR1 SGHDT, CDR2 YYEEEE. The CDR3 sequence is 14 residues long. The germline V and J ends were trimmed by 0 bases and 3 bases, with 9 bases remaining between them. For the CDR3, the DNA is TGTGCCAGCAGCTTGGACACAGCTGACTATGGCTACACCTTC. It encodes CASSLDTADYGYTF.

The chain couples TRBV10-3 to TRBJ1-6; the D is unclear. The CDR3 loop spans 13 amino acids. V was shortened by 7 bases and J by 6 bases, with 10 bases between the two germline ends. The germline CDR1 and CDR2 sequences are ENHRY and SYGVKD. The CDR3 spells CAITGILNSPLHF. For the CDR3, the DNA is TGTGCCATCACCGGGATTCTTAATTCACCCCTCCACTTT.